This T cell receptor (beta chain) stems from a study of tumor-infiltrating lymphocytes in localized non-small cell lung cancer. In the study overall: Patients included smokers and never-smokers with various histologies, some sampled after neoadjuvant chemotherapy. Tumor tissue and non-adjacent uninvolved lung came from each patient.

V was clipped by 0 bases and J by 1 base; unmatched bases: 3. Germline CDR1 reads SGDLS; CDR2 reads YYNGEE. There are 16 residues in the CDR3. Sequencing used immunoSEQ multiplex PCR; TCRdb keeps in-frame clones, though not all of them. This sample has 25,000 or so clones, with 73% found just once. This clonotype was obtained from a human donor with non-small cell lung cancer. The chain couples TRBV9 to TRBJ2-5; 10 bases align to TRBD2. Sequences were obtained from lung tumor tissue. Here the CDR3 reads CASSVGLAGVQETQYF. The CDR3, as DNA: TGTGCCAGCAGCGTAGGTCTAGCGGGGGTCCAAGAGACCCAGTACTTC. Using reference TRBV9 and TRBJ2-5 for the parts outside the CDR3, the full variable domain is DSGVTQTPKHLITATGQRVTLRCSPRSGDLSVYWYQQSLDQGLQFLIQYYNGEERAKGNILERFSAQQFPDLHSELNLSSLELGDSALYFCASSVGLAGVQETQYFGPGTRLLVL.